This record concerns one T cell receptor (beta chain) sequence. TCRdb's table, derived via immunoSEQ multiplex PCR, lists solely in-frame clones and lacks some. Of approximately 44,000 clones listed, about 89% are singletons. The record originates from a study of T cell changes during pregnancy in multiple sclerosis. V was trimmed by 4 bases and J by 0 bases, leaving 8 bases between them. From germline, CDR1 is SGHRS and CDR2 YFSETQ. The CDR3 contains 14 residues. This TCR was recovered from a female donor with multiple sclerosis, enrolled in a pregnancy study. This material consisted of CD4+ T cells from peripheral blood mononuclear cells, taken in the first trimester of pregnancy. V and J are TRBV5-1 and TRBJ1-3, with unresolved D. The CDR3 region is CASSPSLSGNTIYF. The CDR3 DNA reads as TGCGCCAGCAGCCCTTCACTCTCTGGAAACACCATATATTTT.